This T cell receptor beta chain came from a study of shared clonotypes between healthy human individuals. At the level of the study: The cohort had two women and three men, ages 18 to 49.

Recent acute infections and vaccinations were absent in the healthy HIV-negative adult donors. Under the authors' procedure: Without quality scores, immunoSEQ junctional reads could not be filtered like full-length reads. TCRdb's copy holds only in-frame clones and misses some; the assay was immunoSEQ multiplex PCR. That table is the source of V, J and clone size, and D and trimming were worked out from the DNA. The data show about 1.1 million clones, with 77% seen just once and approximately 0.9% held by the top ten. Points from the study as a whole: Among donors, clonotype sharing was expected to be affected by sequencing depth.

Per the germline V gene, CDR1 is SGHRS and CDR2 is YFSETQ. The CDR3 is 14 amino acids. The germline V and J ends were trimmed by 4 bases and 9 bases, with 20 bases remaining between them. Comment on this clone: Antigen unknown.

The chain couples TRBV5-1 to TRBJ2-7; D is perhaps TRBD1 (5 bases). The specimen was memory CD4+ T cells from PBMCs. Described subset: CD45RA-negative fraction. The TCR was taken from a young man in good health. Some clones in this sample may be carry-over from other donors' samples. CDR3 in amino acids: CASSAPRHQGRQYF. In nucleotides, the CDR3 is TGCGCCAGCAGCGCGCCGAGACATCAGGGTCGGCAGTACTTC.